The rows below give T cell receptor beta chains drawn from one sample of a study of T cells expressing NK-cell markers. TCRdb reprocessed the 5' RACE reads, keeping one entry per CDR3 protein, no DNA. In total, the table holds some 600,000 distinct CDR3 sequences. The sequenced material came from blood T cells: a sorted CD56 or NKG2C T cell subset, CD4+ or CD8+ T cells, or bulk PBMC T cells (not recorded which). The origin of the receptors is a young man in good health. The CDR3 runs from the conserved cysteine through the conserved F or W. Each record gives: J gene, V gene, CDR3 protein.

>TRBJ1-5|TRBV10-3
CAISEEGGNQPQHF
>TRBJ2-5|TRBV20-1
CSANGPSGHQETQYF
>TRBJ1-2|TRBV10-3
CATEPTGTANYGYTF
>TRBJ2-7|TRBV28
CASSSGRGHEQYF
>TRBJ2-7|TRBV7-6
CASSPQGILPSYEQYF
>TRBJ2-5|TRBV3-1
CASSPNSGKQETQYF
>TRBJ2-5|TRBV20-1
CSAPLHPTGQETQYF
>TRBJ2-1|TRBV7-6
CASSRLSGSYNEQFF
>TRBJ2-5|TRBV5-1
CASTSFGTEQETQYF
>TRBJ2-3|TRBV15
CATSRDRVGPSTDTQYF
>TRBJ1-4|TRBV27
CASSPHPSRRATNEKLFF
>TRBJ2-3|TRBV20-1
CSATHLIKITDTQYF
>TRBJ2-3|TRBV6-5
CASSYSGGARTDTQYF
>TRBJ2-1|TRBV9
CASSRAAYNEQFF
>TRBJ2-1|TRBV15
CATTRVVYNEQFF
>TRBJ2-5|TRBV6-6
CATGTAETQYF
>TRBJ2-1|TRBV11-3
CASSYASGRYNEQFF
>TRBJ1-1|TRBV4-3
CASSQLLATEAFF
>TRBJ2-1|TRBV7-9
CASSPRWTGNPYNEQFF
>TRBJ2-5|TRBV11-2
CASSLGFGGGGRYGTQYF
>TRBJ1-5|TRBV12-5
CASGSNGGGSNQPQHF
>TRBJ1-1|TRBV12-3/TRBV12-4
CASSPGQGKTEAFF
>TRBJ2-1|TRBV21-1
CASSIDKLAGGPIDQDEQFF
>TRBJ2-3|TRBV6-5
CASSSSGQGADTQYF
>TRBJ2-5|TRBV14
CASSSYRGMQETQYF
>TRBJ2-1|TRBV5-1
CASSSGPGSDEQFF
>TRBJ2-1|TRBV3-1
CASSQVGRRGDEQFF
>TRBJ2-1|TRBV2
CASSAPSGRGNEQFF
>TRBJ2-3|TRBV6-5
CAITWTGGLTDTQYF
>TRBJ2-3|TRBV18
CASSPPAGPDTQYF
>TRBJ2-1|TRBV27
CASSSDSGGEQFF
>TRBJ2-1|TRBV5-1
CASSFEAGGWNEQFF
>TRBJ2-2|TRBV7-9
CASSAQEGETGELFF
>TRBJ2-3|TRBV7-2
CASSPPGLAGITDTQYF
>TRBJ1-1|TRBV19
CASSIGLYEAFF
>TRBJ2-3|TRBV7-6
CASGSRLKGDTQYF
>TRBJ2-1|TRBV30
CAWRETSGGANEQFF
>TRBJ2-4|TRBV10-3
CAISESIGSLAKNIQYF
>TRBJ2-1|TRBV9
CASSPGTKNNEQFF
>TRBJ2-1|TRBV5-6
CASRSRAPVLEQFF
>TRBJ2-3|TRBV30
CAWSTGLNPDTQYF
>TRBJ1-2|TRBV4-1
CASSQAWGQPGYTF
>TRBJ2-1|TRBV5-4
CASTPGLGDGEQFF
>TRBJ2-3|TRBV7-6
CASSTGGSGTDTQYF
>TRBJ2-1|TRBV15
CATSYPPGVPGEQFF
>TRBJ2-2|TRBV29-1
CSVDLSGFGGELFF
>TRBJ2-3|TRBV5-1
CASHTSRGLGDTQYF
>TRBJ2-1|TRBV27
CASSSWTRARNEQFF
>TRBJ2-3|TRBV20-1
CSAPKTDTQYF
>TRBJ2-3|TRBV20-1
CSARGAGRVLTDTQYF
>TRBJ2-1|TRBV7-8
CASSVGVHEQFF
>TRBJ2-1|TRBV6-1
CASRTGLAGNEQFF
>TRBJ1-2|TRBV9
CASSVVTGGEGYTF
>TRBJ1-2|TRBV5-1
CASSLVQVSALNGYTF
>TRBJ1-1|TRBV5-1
CASSVPRDKNTEAFF
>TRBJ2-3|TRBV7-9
CASSSDRPSTDTQYF
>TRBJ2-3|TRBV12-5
CASVVTGGDTQYF
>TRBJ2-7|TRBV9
CASSVGGTGSYEQYF
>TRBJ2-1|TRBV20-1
CSSERGGIDNEQFF